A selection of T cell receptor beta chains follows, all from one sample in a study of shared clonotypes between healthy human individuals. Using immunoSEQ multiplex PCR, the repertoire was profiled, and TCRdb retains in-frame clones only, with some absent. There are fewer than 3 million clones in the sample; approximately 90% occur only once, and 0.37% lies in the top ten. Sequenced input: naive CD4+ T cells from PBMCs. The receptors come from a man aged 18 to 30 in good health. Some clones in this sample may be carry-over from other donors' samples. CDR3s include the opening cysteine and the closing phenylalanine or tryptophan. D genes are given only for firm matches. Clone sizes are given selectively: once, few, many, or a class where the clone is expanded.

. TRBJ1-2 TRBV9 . TGTGCCAGCAGCATGTGGGGGGCAGATGGCTACACCTTC CASSMWGADGYTF
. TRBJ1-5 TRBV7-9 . TGTGCCAGCAGCCGGACGGGCAATCAGCCCCAGCATTTT CASSRTGNQPQHF
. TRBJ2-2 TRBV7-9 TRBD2 TGTGCCAGCAGCTTCATAGCGGGAGGCACCGGGGAGCTGTTTTTT CASSFIAGGTGELFF
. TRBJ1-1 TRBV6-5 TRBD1 TGTGCCAGCAAAAGACAGGGTGTTGGCACTGAAGCTTTCTTT CASKRQGVGTEAFF
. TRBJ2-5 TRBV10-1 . TGCGCCAGCAGTGATTACCGAGGACAGTTGGATAGGGAGACCCAGTACTTC CASSDYRGQLDRETQYF
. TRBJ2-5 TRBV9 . TGTGCCAGCAGCGTTGGACAGACCCGAGAGACCCAGTACTTC CASSVGQTRETQYF
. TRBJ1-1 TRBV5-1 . TGCGCCAGCAGCTTGTACGGGCCCCTTGGGACTGAAGCTTTCTTT CASSLYGPLGTEAFF
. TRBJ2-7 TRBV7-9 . TGTGCCAGCAGCCTTACTAGTTCCGAGCAGTACTTC CASSLTSSEQYF
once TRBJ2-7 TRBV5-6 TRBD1 TGTGCCAGCAGCTTCCTGGACAGGGCCACCTACGAGCAGTACTTC CASSFLDRATYEQYF
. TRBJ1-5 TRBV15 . TGTGCCACCAGTCCCCGCGGACAGCCCAATCAGCCCCAGCATTTT CATSPRGQPNQPQHF
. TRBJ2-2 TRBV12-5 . TGTGCTAGTGCCCCAAGCGGTGGCACCGGGGAGCTGTTTTTT CASAPSGGTGELFF
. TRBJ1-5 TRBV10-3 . TGTGCCATCAGTGAGGGAATTGGAGGGGCGAGTCAGCCCCAGCATTTT CAISEGIGGASQPQHF
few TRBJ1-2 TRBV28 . TGTGCCAGCAGAAATATCAGAGGTGGCTACACCTTC CASRNIRGGYTF
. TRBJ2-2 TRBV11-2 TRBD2 TGTGCCAGCAGCTTCCTAGCGGGGGATAACACCGGGGAGCTGTTTTTT CASSFLAGDNTGELFF
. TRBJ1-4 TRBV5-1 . TGCGCCAGCAGCCGCAACGGGGGGCGTGTAGAAAAACTGTTTTTT CASSRNGGRVEKLFF
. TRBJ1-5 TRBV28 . TGTGCCAGCAGTTTCATTTGGGGAACGGGCAATCAGCCCCAGCATTTT CASSFIWGTGNQPQHF
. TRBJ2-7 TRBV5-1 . TGCGCCAGCAGCTTGGATGGCAGCTCCTACGAGCAGTACTTC CASSLDGSSYEQYF